The present T cell receptor (beta chain) was sequenced within a study of blood T cells in healthy people across ages. Isolation per sample recovered at least 7 million PBMCs. The V and J ends lost 5 bases and 0 bases, in that order; junction bases with no gene match: 9. Germline lookup yields CDR1 SGHTA and CDR2 FQGTGA. The CDR3 has 18 amino acids. This clonotype was detected a few times. With a J-beta primer mix and a sample-barcoded 5' primer, a second PCR ran about 7 to 12 cycles. TCRdb fed the 5' RACE reads into MiXCR, producing one record per CDR3 protein. The sample records 750,000 to 1,000,000 distinct CDR3 sequences, about 29% being singletons. These same records also appear under a second study, on T cells of mothers and their children. That report notes: For unrelated pairs as for related ones, thymic selection shapes TCR recombination output similarly.

The TCR sequence derives from a middle-aged woman in good health. This sequence joins TRBV7-3 and TRBJ2-6; TRBD1 aligns across 8 bases. Sequenced input: blood. CDR3 nucleotides: TGTGCCAGCAGCCGAACTCCAGGGGGCTTCTCTGGGGCCAACGTCCTGACTTTC. The encoded protein is CASSRTPGGFSGANVLTF.